Following are 29 T cell receptor beta chains from one sample sequenced in a study of regulatory T cells in long-lasting Graves disease. Time point described: newly diagnosed GD, antithyroid drugs for less than 3 months. PBMCs provided the RNA from which the TCR library was made. Construction of the TCR beta libraries employed iRepertoire HTBI primers in conjunction with Arm-PCR of CDR3 regions. TCRdb reprocessed the multiplex PCR reads via MiXCR and lists one record per CDR3 protein. Seen here are 530,000 or so distinct CDR3 sequences, around 15% observed once, and the top ten hold more than 10%. The same specimen was also included in a second study, on T cells in Graves' hyperthyroidism and ophthalmopathy.

This specimen was peripheral blood mononuclear cells (PBMCs), taken at new diagnosis, from a patient treated with antithyroid drugs. The receptors were gathered from a man aged 18-30 years with Graves disease.

The chain carries TRBV12-3 or TRBV12-4 and TRBJ1-4; D is undetermined. Trimming pared 4 bases from V and 5 bases from J, leaving 14 bases between. CDR3 length: 15 amino acids. DNA for the CDR3: TGTGCCAGCAGTTCCACCGGACGGGGAAATGAAAAACTGTTTTTT. Protein product: CASSSTGRGNEKLFF.

This clonotype was seen repeatedly, ten times or more. The J gene is TRBJ1-1, the V gene TRBV20-1; 8 bases are shared with TRBD1. The CDR3 loop spans 14 amino acids. The germline CDR1 and CDR2 sequences are DFQATT and SNEGSKA (reference sequence). With V trimmed by 1 base and J by 4 bases, 5 bases remained unmatched. The CDR3 reads CSARVGQGGTEAFF. The CDR3 region has the DNA TGCAGTGCTAGAGTCGGACAGGGTGGCACTGAAGCTTTCTTT.

The genes are TRBV5-8 and TRBJ1-2, with 7 positions matching TRBD1. Trimming removed 1 base from V and 6 bases from J; junction bases left unmatched: 6. The germline CDR1 and CDR2 sequences are SGHTS and YDEGEE. The CDR3 runs to 14 residues. CDR3: CASSLRTGVDGYTF. Here the CDR3 DNA reads TGTGCCAGCAGCTTGCGCACAGGGGTGGATGGCTACACCTTC.

As concerns this clonotype: A read error is possible here, since a much larger clone lies one base away. The CDR3 nucleotides read TGTGCCAGCAGCTTAGCAGGGTCTAATGAAAAACTGTTTTTT. It yields the protein CASSLAGSNEKLFF. The chain links TRBV7-9 to TRBJ1-4, with D unclear. Germline assignment: CDR1 SEHNR and CDR2 FQNEAQ (reference sequence). The V gene lost 0 bases and the J gene lost 3 bases, with 5 bases spanning the gap. This CDR3 region has 14 residues.

In its sample, this clonotype was seen many times. J is TRBJ2-7 and V is TRBV27, with 7 bases matching TRBD1. The CDR3 spans 15 residues. The V gene's germline CDR1 is MNHEY and CDR2 SMNVEV (reference sequence). Unmatched junction bases numbered 11, after V lost 3 bases and J lost 6 bases. CDR3 loop: CASSFGMETGSEQYF. DNA of the CDR3: TGTGCCAGCAGTTTTGGGATGGAGACAGGGAGCGAGCAGTACTTC.

This clonotype was picked up many times. The V gene is TRBV3-1, the J gene TRBJ1-2; D is perhaps TRBD1 (5 bases). The CDR3 is 15 residues long. V dropped 0 bases and J dropped 3 bases, with 11 bases sitting between them. Germline lookup yields CDR1 LGHDT and CDR2 YNNKEL (reference sequence). The CDR3 sequence is CASSQDLGVDYGYTF. DNA for the CDR3: TGTGCCAGCAGCCAAGATTTGGGGGTCGACTATGGCTACACCTTC.

This clonotype has a count of ten or more. This chain connects TRBV28 to TRBJ2-3; D unclear. Trimming pared 6 bases from V and 2 bases from J, leaving 15 bases between. The CDR3 is made up of 15 amino acids. Germline CDR1 reads MDHEN; CDR2 reads SYDVKM. CDR3 sequence (DNA): TGTGCCAGCAGCCAATTTAAGACCAACACAGATACGCAGTATTTT. This sequence encodes CASSQFKTNTDTQYF. Complete variable domain (other parts from reference TRBV28 and TRBJ2-3): DVKVTQSSRYLVKRTGEKVFLECVQDMDHENMFWYRQDPGLGLRLIYFSYDVKMKEKGDIPEGYSVSREKKERFSLILESASTNQTSMYLCASSQFKTNTDTQYFGPGTRLTVL.

The chain has TRBV3-1 and TRBJ2-1; the D gene is possibly TRBD2 (5 bases). V lost 0 bases and J lost 8, with 17 bases in between. The germline CDR1 and CDR2 sequences are LGHDT and YNNKEL (reference sequence). The CDR3 contains 16 residues. CDR3 protein: CASSQDITIRRDEQFF. CDR3 coding DNA: TGTGCCAGCAGCCAAGATATAACTATCCGGCGGGATGAGCAGTTCTTC.

This chain connects TRBV19 to TRBJ1-1, with D uncertain. The CDR3 has 13 residues. CDR1 LNHDA and CDR2 SQIVND come from the germline V gene (reference sequence). The V end was cut by 3 bases, the J end by 4 bases, with 9 bases between. CDR3 residues: CASSMGRVTEAFF. The CDR3 nucleotides are TGTGCCAGTAGTATGGGCAGAGTCACTGAAGCTTTCTTT.

The rearrangement links TRBV20-1 to TRBJ1-5, with TRBD1 matching over 12 bases. Trimming removed 2 bases from V and 5 bases from J; junction bases left unmatched: 7. Germline V CDR1 and CDR2: DFQATT, SNEGSKA (reference sequence). The CDR3 has 16 residues. The CDR3 region is CSARTGTGGADQPQHF. The CDR3 DNA reads as TGCAGTGCTAGAACCGGGACAGGGGGCGCCGATCAGCCCCAGCATTTT.

There are many counts of this clonotype. The rearrangement joins TRBV28 to TRBJ1-4; D remains ambiguous. The CDR3 consists of 12 residues. CDR1 is MDHEN, CDR2 SYDVKM, per germline. V lost 5 bases, J lost 10 bases, and 11 bases lay in between. The CDR3 protein is CASSPSRGKLFF. In DNA form, the CDR3 reads TGTGCCAGCAGTCCTTCCCGGGGAAAACTGTTTTTT. The whole variable domain, remainder taken from reference TRBV28 and TRBJ1-4, is DVKVTQSSRYLVKRTGEKVFLECVQDMDHENMFWYRQDPGLGLRLIYFSYDVKMKEKGDIPEGYSVSREKKERFSLILESASTNQTSMYLCASSPSRGKLFFGSGTQLSVL.

The sample holds a few counts of this clonotype. This chain links TRBV6-5 with TRBJ2-2, with D perhaps TRBD2 (6 bases). The length of the CDR3 is 16 residues. From germline, CDR1 is MNHEY and CDR2 SVGAGI. V gave up 3 bases and J gave up 4 bases, with 15 bases separating them. The CDR3 sequence is CASSYPGTLGTGELFF. The CDR3 DNA sequence: TGTGCCAGCAGTTATCCCGGGACTCTGGGCACCGGGGAGCTGTTTTTT.

The table lists this clonotype with many counts. The J gene is TRBJ2-7, the V gene TRBV27, with 14 bases identical to TRBD2. Germline lookup yields CDR1 MNHEY and CDR2 SMNVEV (reference sequence). J lost 6 bases, V lost 4 bases, and 8 bases had no gene match. The CDR3 consists of 16 residues. CDR3 region: CASSSLGTSGSFEQYF. CDR3 in DNA: TGTGCCAGCAGTTCCCTGGGGACTAGCGGGAGTTTCGAGCAGTACTTC.

The genes are TRBV20-1 and TRBJ2-3, with D possibly being TRBD2 (6 bases). The CDR3 is 13 amino acids. V lost 3 bases, J lost 8 bases, and 15 bases lay in between. Germline V CDR1 and CDR2: DFQATT, SNEGSKA (reference sequence). CDR3 protein: CSARWPAGVTQYF. DNA of the CDR3: TGCAGTGCTAGGTGGCCAGCGGGCGTTACGCAGTATTTT.

This clonotype was observed at least ten times. The CDR3 DNA sequence: TGTGCCAGCAGTTCCCTAACCGGGACAGGATTTTACGAGCAGTACTTC. Protein sequence: CASSSLTGTGFYEQYF. The chain couples TRBV27 to TRBJ2-7; 8 bases match TRBD1. This CDR3 spans 16 amino acids. CDR1 and CDR2 (germline): MNHEY, SMNVEV (reference sequence). V lost 4 bases to trimming and J lost 4 bases; unmatched junction nucleotides: 12.

The CDR3 nucleotides read TGTGCCAGCAGAGGACTAGCGGGAGACTACAATGAGCAGTTCTTC. This codes for CASRGLAGDYNEQFF. The V gene is TRBV12-3 or TRBV12-4, the J gene TRBJ2-1; the match to TRBD2 covers 13 bases. The CDR3 is 15 amino acids. The V segment lost 6 bases and the J segment 3 bases; nucleotides outside the gene matches: 2.

This clonotype appeared many times. The chain joins TRBV20-1 to TRBJ1-1; possible D gene TRBD1, 5 bases. V was shortened by 3 bases and J by 8 bases, with 13 bases between the two germline ends. Germline loops: CDR1 DFQATT, CDR2 SNEGSKA (reference sequence). CDR3 length: 12 amino acids. The CDR3: CSASGGSWEAFF. The CDR3 DNA reads as TGCAGTGCTAGTGGGGGATCCTGGGAAGCTTTCTTT.

The rearrangement joins TRBV9 to TRBJ2-3; tentative D call: TRBD1 (5 bases). The CDR3 spans 13 residues. Germline V gene data show CDR1 as SGDLS and CDR2 as YYNGEE. V was cut by 8 bases and J by 1 base, with 11 bases left in between. CDR3 nucleotides: TGTGCCAGTGGGGCTGTTGGCACAGATACGCAGTATTTT. This encodes CASGAVGTDTQYF.

This clonotype was counted a few times. The gene calls are TRBV29-1 and TRBJ2-7; the match to TRBD2 covers 8 bases. The CDR3 totals 14 residues. V lost 5 bases, J lost 2 bases, and 8 bases stayed unmatched. Germline values: CDR1 SQVTM, CDR2 ANQGSEA. CDR3 coding DNA: TGCAGCGTTCTTAACCAGCGGGGGACCTACGAGCAGTACTTC. The encoded protein is CSVLNQRGTYEQYF.

This clonotype has ten or more counts. This chain connects TRBV28 to TRBJ2-1, with D possibly matching TRBD2 (5 bases). This CDR3 is built from 15 residues. The V gene lost 6 bases and the J gene lost 10 bases, with 22 bases spanning the gap. Germline loops: CDR1 MDHEN, CDR2 SYDVKM. CDR3 amino acids: CASRPTGDGNLEQFF. The CDR3 DNA follows: TGTGCCAGCAGACCTACCGGGGATGGAAACTTGGAGCAGTTCTTC.

The table lists this clonotype with many counts. The rearrangement uses TRBV3-1 and TRBJ2-7; D is ambiguous. The CDR3 has 13 amino acids. The germline CDR1 and CDR2 sequences are LGHDT and YNNKEL (reference sequence). The germline V and J ends were trimmed by 5 bases and 6 bases, with 14 bases remaining between them. The DNA for the CDR3 is TGTGCCAGCAGCTACGCCGGGCAAGGCGAGCAGTACTTC. It specifies CASSYAGQGEQYF.

Comments on this clonotype: A far more abundant clone sits one base away, making this likely a read error. The chain couples TRBV12-3 or TRBV12-4 to TRBJ2-1, with D maybe TRBD2 (6 bases). CDR3 size: 13 residues. Trimming took off 8 bases at V and 13 bases at J, with 21 bases between the two ends. CDR3 loop: CASGGRSQETQFF. The CDR3, as DNA: TGTGCCAGCGGAGGGAGGAGTCAAGAGACCCAGTTCTTC.

This clonotype came up many times. The gene calls are TRBV6-1 and TRBJ1-2; a weak D match, TRBD1 (6 bases). From germline, CDR1 is MNHNS and CDR2 SASEGT. V gave up 7 bases and J gave up 4 bases, with 16 bases separating them. This CDR3 has 14 residues. The CDR3 bases are TGTGCCAGCAAAGAGGGGGGACGGAGCTATGGCTACACCTTC. Its translation: CASKEGGRSYGYTF.

The chain links TRBV5-4 to TRBJ2-2, with TRBD2 as a possible D gene (6 bases). The CDR3 is 20 residues long. V was pared by 4 bases and J by 4 bases, with 29 bases between. Germline V CDR1 and CDR2: SGHNT, YYREEE (reference sequence). CDR3 nucleotide sequence: TGTGCCAGCAGCCCAGCGAGCGTGGGGGGACCCCGAACACCCACCGGGGAGCTGTTTTTT. Amino acid sequence: CASSPASVGGPRTPTGELFF.

This clonotype was detected many times. The chain links TRBV28 to TRBJ1-1, with TRBD1 matching over 9 bases. V trimming: 5 bases; J trimming: 5 bases; junction bases outside the gene matches: 9. The CDR3 sequence is 15 residues long. Germline CDR1 MDHEN, CDR2 SYDVKM. CDR3 bases: TGTGCCAGCAGTCTGCGGGACAGGGTATGGACTGAAGCTTTCTTT. It yields the protein CASSLRDRVWTEAFF. Supplemented by reference TRBV28 and TRBJ1-1, the full variable domain reads DVKVTQSSRYLVKRTGEKVFLECVQDMDHENMFWYRQDPGLGLRLIYFSYDVKMKEKGDIPEGYSVSREKKERFSLILESASTNQTSMYLCASSLRDRVWTEAFFGQGTRLTVV.

This clonotype has only a few counts. The chain links TRBV20-1 to TRBJ1-5; 8 positions agree with TRBD1. The CDR3 consists of 16 residues. Germline assignment: CDR1 DFQATT and CDR2 SNEGSKA (reference sequence). The V and J ends lost 5 bases and 3 bases, in that order; junction bases with no gene match: 12. CDR3: CSAATLDRGNNQPQHF. CDR3 sequence (DNA): TGCAGTGCTGCGACCCTCGACAGGGGAAACAATCAGCCCCAGCATTTT.

The chain recombines TRBV11-1 with TRBJ2-1; maybe TRBD1 (5 bases). The CDR3 consists of 13 residues. Trimming removed 8 bases at V and 6 bases at J, with 14 bases between. Germline lookup yields CDR1 SGHAT and CDR2 FQDESV (reference sequence). In DNA form, the CDR3 reads TGTGCCAGCTCCCCCTGGGGCCTCAATGAGCAGTTCTTC. Translated: CASSPWGLNEQFF.

This clonotype was counted many times. J is TRBJ2-7 and V is TRBV7-6; D unclear. In germline, CDR1 is SGHVS, CDR2 FNYEAQ. The CDR3 loop spans 14 amino acids. V lost 0 bases to trimming and J lost 2 bases, with 8 bases between them. CDR3 nucleotides: TGTGCCAGCAGCTTAGCGGTCGAGACCTACGAGCAGTACTTC. Its protein product is CASSLAVETYEQYF.

The chain combines TRBV3-1 with TRBJ1-2, with 8 bases fitting TRBD1. Looked up from germline, CDR1 is LGHDT and CDR2 is YNNKEL (reference sequence). The CDR3 totals 14 residues. Trimming took 4 bases from V and 8 from J; bases not matched to a gene: 9. CDR3 protein: CASSPRSQGGGYTF. The CDR3 nucleotides are TGTGCCAGCAGCCCCCGGTCACAGGGGGGCGGCTACACCTTC.